This T cell receptor beta chain was sequenced in a study of OX40 agonist ivuxolimab in advanced cancers. Study-level information: It was permissible to have had prior anti-PD-1, anti-PD-L1 or anti-CTLA-4 therapy, and approximately 40% had some.

CDR3 length: 15 amino acids. Trimming cost V 6 bases and J 6 bases, with 17 bases left between them. Germline V lookup: CDR1 MNHNS, CDR2 SASEGT. Produced via immunoSEQ multiplex PCR; TCRdb's table is partial and in-frame only. The data show about 38,000 clones, with about nine tenths seen just once and less than 9.5% held by the top ten. A history of autoimmune disease or systemic immunosuppression excluded patients. This rearrangement joins TRBV6-1 to TRBJ2-2; D gene ambiguous. The sequence was collected from an adult with an advanced solid tumor such as melanoma, head and neck, liver or kidney cancer. The material sequenced was CD4+ or CD8+ T cells sorted from blood, taken in a trial of the OX40 agonist ivuxolimab. The CDR3 sequence: CASSPRTSSSGELFF. The CDR3 DNA sequence: TGTGCCAGCAGCCCAAGGACGTCGAGTTCCGGGGAGCTGTTTTTT.